This entry concerns a single TCR beta chain. The data were obtained in a study of T cell clones after liver transplantation. Overall study: In this trial, immunosuppression withdrawal was attempted within 2 years of liver transplant. TCRbeta sequencing after a pre-transplant mixed lymphocyte reaction identified graft-donor-reactive clones, later tracked in post-transplant blood. Three of the eight recipients were HCV-positive; the rest had non-autoimmune, non-viral transplant indications.

Clones were sequenced by immunoSEQ multiplex PCR, and TCRdb holds only the in-frame ones, with some missing. The data show roughly 8,800 clones, with 75% to 80% seen just once and approximately 20% held by the top ten. This specimen consisted of CD8+ T cells from blood, obtained before liver transplant. The source of this sequence is a human donor who received a liver transplant.

DNA of the CDR3: TGTGCCAGCAGTTCCATCCCTTACAATGAGCAGTTCTTC. Residues: CASSSIPYNEQFF. The chain is built from TRBV27 and TRBJ2-1; the D is unclear. The V gene lost 4 bases and the J gene lost 4 bases, with 8 bases spanning the gap. The CDR3 loop spans 13 amino acids. CDR1 is MNHEY, CDR2 SMNVEV, per germline (reference sequence).